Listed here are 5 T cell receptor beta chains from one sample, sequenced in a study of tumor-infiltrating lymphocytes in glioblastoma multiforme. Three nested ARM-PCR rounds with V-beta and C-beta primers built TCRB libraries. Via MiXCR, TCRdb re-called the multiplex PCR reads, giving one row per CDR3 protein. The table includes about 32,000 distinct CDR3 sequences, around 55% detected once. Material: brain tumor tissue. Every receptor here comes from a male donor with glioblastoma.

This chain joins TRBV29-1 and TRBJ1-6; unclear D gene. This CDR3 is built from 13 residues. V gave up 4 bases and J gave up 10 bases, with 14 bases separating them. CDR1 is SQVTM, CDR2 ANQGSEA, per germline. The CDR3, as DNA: TGCAGCGTTGCTAGAGACAAAGAATCACCCCTCCACTTT. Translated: CSVARDKESPLHF.

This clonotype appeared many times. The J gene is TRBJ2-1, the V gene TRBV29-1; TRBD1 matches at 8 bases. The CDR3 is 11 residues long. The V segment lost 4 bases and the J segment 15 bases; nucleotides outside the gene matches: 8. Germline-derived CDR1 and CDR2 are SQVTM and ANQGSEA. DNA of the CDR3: TGCAGCGTTGCGGGACGACAGGGGTGGTTCTTC. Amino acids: CSVAGRQGWFF.

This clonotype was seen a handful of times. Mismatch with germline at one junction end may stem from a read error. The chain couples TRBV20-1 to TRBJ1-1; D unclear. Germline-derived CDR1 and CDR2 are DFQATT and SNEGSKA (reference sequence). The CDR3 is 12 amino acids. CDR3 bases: TGCAGTGCCGAGGGCGGGAACACTGAAGCTTCCTTC. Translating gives CSAEGGNTEASF.

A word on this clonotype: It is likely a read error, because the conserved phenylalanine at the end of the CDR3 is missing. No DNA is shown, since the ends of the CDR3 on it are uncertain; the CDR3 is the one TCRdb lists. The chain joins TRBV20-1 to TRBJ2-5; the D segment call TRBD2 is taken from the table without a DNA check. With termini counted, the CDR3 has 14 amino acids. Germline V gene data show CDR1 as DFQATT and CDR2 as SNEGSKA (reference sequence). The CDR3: CSAREASVLETEYY.

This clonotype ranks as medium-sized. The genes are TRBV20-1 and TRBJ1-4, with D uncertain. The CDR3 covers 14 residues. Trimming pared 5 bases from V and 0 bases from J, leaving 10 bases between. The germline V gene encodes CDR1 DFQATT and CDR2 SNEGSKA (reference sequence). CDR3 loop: CSAPRTSTNEKLFF. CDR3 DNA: TGCAGTGCTCCCCGTACATCAACTAATGAAAAACTGTTTTTT.